This T cell receptor beta chain derives from a study of T cell responses to AZD1222 COVID-19 vaccine. V lost 6 bases and J 0 bases, leaving 11 bases between the germline ends. The germline gives CDR1 SGHVS, CDR2 FQNEAQ. The CDR3 is 14 amino acids. Clones were sequenced by immunoSEQ multiplex PCR, and TCRdb holds only the in-frame ones, with some missing. The sample yields over 150,000 clones, about 91% seen once. The sequence was obtained from an adult in good health. This chain connects TRBV7-8 to TRBJ1-1, with D maybe TRBD1 (6 bases). The source was peripheral blood, collected on day 0 of MenACWY control vaccination. The CDR3 DNA reads as TGTGCCAGCAGAGACAGGTCAATGAACACTGAAGCTTTCTTT. It yields the protein CASRDRSMNTEAFF.